This T cell receptor beta chain emerged from a study of blood T cell repertoires in COVID-19 (dated by TCRdb to 2020 to 2021). Looking at the study overall: Samples from collaborators originated in the United States, Italy and Spain and spanned both the acute and convalescent phases of COVID-19. The prospective study material was composed of cDNA or gDNA derived from T cells, B-cell-depleted T cells, or PBMCs. Subjects who had been exposed to COVID-19, were actively infected with it, or had recovered from it provided the deeply sampled blood TCRbeta repertoires that made up the dataset. The repertoires were released in a freely available public database intended as a resource for research on the immune response to SARS-CoV-2. Samples were obtained from the ongoing ImmuneRACE study (first 160 participants) and from about 1,300 subjects provided by 6 global collaborators. The sample metadata nearly always contained a de-identified subject ID, COVID-19 status, age in years and sex. HLA class I and class II types, where available, came from metadata supplied by the sample provider rather than from assay-based typing.

TCRbeta CDR3 regions were amplified from genomic DNA by means of the immunoSEQ Assay, a bias-controlled multiplex PCR. The source study handled its data this way. The number of nucleated cells in each sample was estimated from the amplification of reference gene primers within the assay. To quantify the absolute abundance of each unique TCRbeta CDR3 rearrangement, sequence reads were collapsed and filtered. For each sample, productive Simpson clonality was calculated as the square root of Simpson's diversity index over productive rearrangements. TCRdb carries this immuneACCESS record with in-frame sequences only. Its versions omit some clonotypes, under half of them owing to an unresolved V gene in the studies checked, with the rest unexplained. V and J calls and clone size come straight from that table; D and trimming were deduced from the DNA. In this sample the table shows under 300,000 clones, about 89% of which occur a single time. The ten largest account for less than 2.5% of the sample.

A word on this clone: Its antigen remains unidentified. Nothing much larger sits one base from this clone, and base qualities are not available.

Reading the germline V gene gives CDR1 MDHEN and CDR2 SYDVKM. Including cysteine and phenylalanine, the CDR3 has 13 amino acids. Only CDR3 DNA remains: 39 bases, in frame from the first base. The junction carries 14 bases between V and J, which are trimmed by 3 bases and 11 bases respectively. In the prospective study, participants were about 18 to 90 years old, resided in 25 or so geographic areas of the United States, and were enrolled through a virtual design. In the prospective study, participants were assigned to cohorts based on the clinical history participants reported in a screening survey and a study questionnaire. Recovered participants in ImmuneRACE Cohort 3 were defined by two consecutive negative NP/OP PCR tests, clearance by a healthcare professional, or resolution of symptoms. In the prospective study, mobile phlebotomists collected whole blood, serum and a nasopharyngeal or oropharyngeal swab from each participant. Prospective study participants could optionally give additional blood draws and questionnaires over an approximately 2-month period. Blood samples from the prospective study were shipped frozen or at room temperature prior to DNA extraction.

General study outcomes and caveats: How much clinical and demographic metadata was included differed by source and by participant, and the metadata was provided uncurated.

The source of this sequence is a woman younger than 30 who had recovered from COVID-19. What was sequenced was PBMCs or T cells enriched from blood (not recorded which). The sequence joins TRBV28 to TRBJ1-5, with the identity of the D gene unclear. The CDR3 amino acid sequence is: CASSLREPVSQHF. The nucleotide sequence is TGTGCCAGCAGTTTGAGGGAACCGGTGTCCCAGCATTTT.